This is a list of T cell receptor beta chains from one sample in a study of control samples from healthy donors and cancer patients. The assay was immunoSEQ multiplex PCR, and TCRdb's table has in-frame clones only and misses some. The table shows around 230,000 clones, with just under 95% occurring only once. Sequencing used blood. Source of these receptors: a man over 45 in good health. Each CDR3 is given with its conserved first and last residue. D genes are given only for firm matches. Expanded clones get a size class; other rows say once, few or many, or leave the size out.

D gene	V gene	clone size	J gene	CDR3 protein	CDR3 DNA
TRBD1	TRBV29-1	-	TRBJ2-1	CSVEGGGRGSYNEQFF	TGCAGCGTTGAAGGAGGGGGCAGGGGGTCATACAATGAGCAGTTCTTC
-	TRBV18	-	TRBJ1-5	CASSEGVGNQPQHF	TGTGCCAGCTCGGAGGGCGTAGGCAATCAGCCCCAGCATTTT
-	TRBV5-1	-	TRBJ1-6	CASSAGTPNSPLHF	TGCGCCAGCAGCGCGGGGACACCTAACTCACCCCTCCACTTT
-	TRBV5-6	-	TRBJ1-2	CASSTPHLNYGYTF	TGTGCCAGCAGCACCCCGCATCTTAACTATGGCTACACCTTC
TRBD1	TRBV5-1	once	TRBJ1-1	CASSALAGGNTEAFF	TGCGCCAGCAGCGCCCTGGCAGGGGGCAACACTGAAGCTTTCTTT
-	TRBV6-6	once	TRBJ2-6	CASTDDGSGANVLTF	TGTGCCAGCACCGACGACGGCTCTGGGGCCAACGTCCTGACTTTC
-	TRBV20-1	-	TRBJ1-5	CSASSRTASNQPQHF	TGCAGTGCTAGTTCTAGGACAGCTAGCAATCAGCCCCAGCATTTT
-	TRBV7-2	-	TRBJ2-2	CASSLGGFNTGELFF	TGTGCCAGCAGCTTAGGGGGGTTTAACACCGGGGAGCTGTTTTTT
TRBD1	TRBV3-1/TRBV3-2	-	TRBJ1-6	CASRPAGTENSPLHF	TGTGCCAGCAGGCCAGCCGGGACAGAAAATTCACCCCTCCACTTT
-	TRBV7-6	-	TRBJ1-1	CASSSVAVHLNTEAFF	TGTGCCAGCAGTTCGGTGGCAGTCCATCTGAACACTGAAGCTTTCTTT
-	TRBV11-2	-	TRBJ1-2	CASSPLGTGPYGYTF	TGTGCCAGCAGCCCTTTGGGCACAGGGCCCTATGGCTACACCTTC
TRBD1	TRBV12-5	-	TRBJ1-1	CASGLGSGGRNTEAFF	TGTGCTAGTGGTTTGGGCTCAGGGGGCAGGAACACTGAAGCTTTCTTT
TRBD1	TRBV5-1	-	TRBJ1-1	CASSLVPGQGAGTEAFF	TGCGCCAGCAGCTTGGTCCCGGGACAGGGGGCAGGGACTGAAGCTTTCTTT
-	TRBV7-8	-	TRBJ1-5	CASSPESSNQPQHF	TGTGCCAGCAGCCCCGAAAGTAGCAATCAGCCCCAGCATTTT
-	TRBV12-3/TRBV12-4	-	TRBJ1-5	CASNNRAGQPQHF	TGTGCCAGCAATAACAGGGCGGGTCAGCCCCAGCATTTT
-	TRBV11-3	-	TRBJ2-1	CASSLDGGGDEQFF	TGTGCCAGCAGCTTAGACGGGGGTGGGGATGAGCAGTTCTTC
-	TRBV7-2	-	TRBJ1-6	CASSWAQDSPLHF	TGTGCCAGCAGCTGGGCTCAGGATTCACCCCTCCACTTT
TRBD2	TRBV7-8	-	TRBJ2-1	CASSLALAGEQFF	TGTGCCAGCAGCTTGGCCCTAGCGGGGGAGCAGTTCTTC
-	TRBV24-1	-	TRBJ2-1	CATSDFGGTDEQFF	TGTGCCACCAGTGATTTTGGGGGGACCGATGAGCAGTTCTTC
-	TRBV28	-	TRBJ1-2	CASSSLMGAGGYGYTF	TGTGCCAGCAGTTCTCTCATGGGGGCAGGCGGGTATGGCTACACCTTC
-	TRBV9	-	TRBJ1-2	CASSASFTGSKGYTF	TGTGCCAGCAGCGCTTCTTTCACAGGGTCCAAAGGCTACACCTTC
-	TRBV7-2	-	TRBJ1-3	CASSFQFSGNTIYF	TGTGCCAGCAGCTTTCAGTTCTCTGGAAACACCATATATTTT
-	TRBV5-1	-	TRBJ2-7	CASSLGGQGPYEQYF	TGCGCCAGCAGCTTGGGGGGCCAGGGTCCCTACGAGCAGTACTTC
-	TRBV12-3/TRBV12-4	-	TRBJ1-1	CASRPGNTEAFF	TGTGCCAGCAGGCCCGGGAACACTGAAGCTTTCTTT
TRBD2	TRBV4-1	-	TRBJ2-2	CASRLAGHTGELFF	TGCGCCAGCAGACTAGCGGGACACACCGGGGAGCTGTTTTTT
-	TRBV29-1	-	TRBJ2-7	CSVHSGIGYEQYF	TGCAGCGTCCATAGCGGAATTGGCTACGAGCAGTACTTC
TRBD1	TRBV29-1	-	TRBJ1-5	CSPRQGGFGQPQHF	TGCAGCCCAAGACAGGGCGGGTTCGGGCAGCCCCAGCATTTT
-	TRBV5-1	-	TRBJ1-4	CASSPVELFF	TGCGCCAGCAGCCCCGTGGAACTGTTTTTT
TRBD1	TRBV10-3	-	TRBJ2-5	CAISGSGGGETQYF	TGTGCCATCAGTGGATCAGGGGGCGGAGAGACCCAGTACTTC
-	TRBV5-6	-	TRBJ1-5	CASSASLDGSSNQPQHF	TGTGCCAGCAGCGCCAGTCTGGACGGGAGTAGCAATCAGCCCCAGCATTTT
-	TRBV18	-	TRBJ2-1	CASSPQDEQFF	TGTGCCAGCTCACCGCAGGATGAGCAGTTCTTC